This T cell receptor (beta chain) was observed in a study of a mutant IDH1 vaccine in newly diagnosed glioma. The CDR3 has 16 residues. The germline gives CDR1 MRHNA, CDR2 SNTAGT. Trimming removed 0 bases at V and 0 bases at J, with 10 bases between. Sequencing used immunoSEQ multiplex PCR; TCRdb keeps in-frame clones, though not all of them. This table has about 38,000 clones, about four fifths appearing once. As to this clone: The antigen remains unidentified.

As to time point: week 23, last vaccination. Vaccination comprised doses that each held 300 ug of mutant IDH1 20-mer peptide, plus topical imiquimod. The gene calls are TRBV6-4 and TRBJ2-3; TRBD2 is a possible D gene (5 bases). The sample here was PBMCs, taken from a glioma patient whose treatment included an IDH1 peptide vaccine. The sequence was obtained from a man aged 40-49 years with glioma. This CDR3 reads CASSDSLASSTDTQYF. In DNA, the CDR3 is TGTGCCAGCAGTGACTCGTTGGCTAGCAGCACAGATACGCAGTATTTT.